This TCR beta chain was identified in a study of blood T cells in healthy people across ages. Study-wide results and limits: Older age coincided with a roughly linear decline in TCR beta diversity per million T cells.

This clonotype was detected a few times. The target antigen is unknown. Primed by a sample-barcoded 5' primer and a J-beta primer mix, a second PCR proceeded for about 7 to 12 cycles. Via MiXCR, TCRdb re-called the 5' RACE reads, giving one row per CDR3 protein. The sample includes under 2,000,000 distinct CDR3 sequences, less than 50% of them seen just once. Germline CDR1 ENHRY, CDR2 SYGVKD. This CDR3 has 14 residues. V shed 5 bases and J shed 3 bases, with 14 bases lying between them. The material sequenced was blood. The source of this sequence is a woman in her thirties or forties in good health. This chain joins TRBV10-3 and TRBJ2-7; tentatively, D is TRBD1 or TRBD2 (5 bases each). The CDR3 sequence is CAISSSGTGYEQYF. CDR3 nucleotide sequence: TGTGCCATCAGTTCCTCCGGGACGGGCTACGAGCAGTACTTC.